These 4 T cell receptor beta chains originate from one sample sequenced in a study of PD-1 and CTLA-4 blockade in melanoma (dated by TCRdb to about 2021). The library was produced with the immunoSEQ multiplex PCR assay. TCRdb carries this immuneACCESS record with in-frame sequences only. Its versions omit some clonotypes, under half of them owing to an unresolved V gene in the studies checked, with the rest unexplained. Counted in this sample were roughly 30,000 clones; under 95% of them appeared once. 6.5% to 9.5% of the sample comes from the top ten. The sequences come from CD8+ T cells from peripheral blood, collected from a patient given anti-PD-1 treatment. These receptors were obtained from a human donor with melanoma.

The J gene is TRBJ2-7, the V gene TRBV6-1; D gene uncertain. Trimming took off 1 base at V and 5 bases at J, with 9 bases between the two ends. Germline CDR1 MNHNS, CDR2 SASEGT. This CDR3 comprises 13 residues. The CDR3 here is CASSEGRGHEQYF. Written as DNA, the CDR3 is TGTGCCAGCAGTGAAGGTCGAGGCCACGAGCAGTACTTC.

The CDR3 nucleotides read TGTGCCAGCAGCTTAGATCAAGGGGGGTTGGGCCCTTCACCCCTCCACTTT. Its protein is CASSLDQGGLGPSPLHF. V is TRBV7-9 and J is TRBJ1-6; D might be TRBD1 (6 bases). Germline-derived CDR1 and CDR2 are SEHNR and FQNEAQ (reference sequence). The CDR3 sequence is 17 residues long. V was trimmed by 1 base and J by 9 bases, leaving 19 bases between them.

This clone was picked up one time. CDR3 sequence reads: CASSLQGGEKLFF. The CDR3 nucleotides are TGTGCCAGCAGTTTACAGGGAGGTGAAAAACTGTTTTTT. The chain has TRBV27 and TRBJ1-4; the D gene is possibly TRBD1 (5 bases). The V and J ends lost 2 bases and 7 bases respectively, with 8 bases between them. The length of the CDR3 is 13 residues. In germline, CDR1 is MNHEY, CDR2 SMNVEV (reference sequence).

The genes are TRBV11-2 and TRBJ2-1; 9 bases are a match to TRBD2. The V gene end was trimmed by 4 bases and the J gene end by 10 bases; junction bases not matched to a gene: 2. From germline, CDR1 is SGHAT and CDR2 FQNNGV. The CDR3 is 12 amino acids. CDR3 protein: CASSSLAGEQFF. The CDR3 nucleotides read TGTGCCAGCAGCTCCCTAGCGGGGGAGCAGTTCTTC. Full variable domain (outside the CDR3, taken from reference TRBV11-2 and TRBJ2-1): EAGVAQSPRYKIIEKRQSVAFWCNPISGHATLYWYQQILGQGPKLLIQFQNNGVVDDSQLPKDRFSAERLKGVDSTLKIQPAKLEDSAVYLCASSSLAGEQFFGPGTRLTVL.